Below, 28 T cell receptor beta chains from the same sample are listed, as sequenced in a study of response to subunit inactivated influenza vaccine. TCRdb called the RT-PCR reads again in MiXCR, with one record for every CDR3 protein. Here the sample spans under 550,000 distinct CDR3 sequences, approximately 7.7% being singletons. Sequenced material: PBMCs from blood, taken about 23 months after vaccination. The receptors were sampled from a man aged 45-69 years who received an inactivated influenza vaccine.

In this sample, this clonotype turned up many times. The chain carries TRBV5-1 and TRBJ1-4; D perhaps matches TRBD1 (5 bases). Germline-derived CDR1 and CDR2 are SGHRS and YFSETQ. Trimming took off 2 bases at V and 3 bases at J, with 8 bases between the two ends. The CDR3 has 14 residues. This CDR3 is CASSLRGPNEKLFF. In nucleotides, the CDR3 is TGCGCCAGCAGCTTAAGGGGCCCTAATGAAAAACTGTTTTTT.

This chain joins TRBV29-1 and TRBJ1-5; D gene ambiguous. The V and J ends lost 4 bases and 0 bases respectively, with 7 bases between them. The CDR3 consists of 13 residues. Germline assignment: CDR1 SQVTM and CDR2 ANQGSEA. The CDR3 region is CSVAGYSNQPQHF. The CDR3 DNA follows: TGCAGCGTTGCAGGCTATAGCAATCAGCCCCAGCATTTT.

This chain joins TRBV20-1 and TRBJ2-6; D gene unclear. Germline assignment: CDR1 DFQATT and CDR2 SNEGSKA (reference sequence). The CDR3 contains 15 residues. Trimming took 2 bases from V and 0 from J, leaving 8 bases between them. The CDR3 sequence is CSARLPGSGANVLTF. The CDR3 DNA reads TGCAGTGCTAGACTCCCAGGCTCTGGGGCCAACGTCCTGACTTTC.

This clonotype was detected many times. The chain has TRBV10-3 and TRBJ1-5, with TRBD1 matching 10 bases. Looked up from germline, CDR1 is ENHRY and CDR2 is SYGVKD. This CDR3 region has 15 residues. The trim removed 6 bases at V and 3 bases at J, leaving 5 bases unmatched. The CDR3 coding sequence is TGTGCCATCAGCCCGGGACAGGGGTTCAATCAGCCCCAGCATTTT. It codes for CAISPGQGFNQPQHF.

In its sample, this clonotype was seen many times. This rearrangement joins TRBV12-3 or TRBV12-4 to TRBJ2-1, with 9 bases that match TRBD1. CDR3 length equals 15 residues. V shed 2 bases, J shed 6 bases, and the junction held 5 bases outside the gene matches. The CDR3 nucleotides are TGTGCCAGCAGTTTATCCGGGACAGGGCGCAATGAGCAGTTCTTC. It is translated as CASSLSGTGRNEQFF.

This sequence joins TRBV4-3 and TRBJ2-1; D is tentatively TRBD1 or TRBD2 (6 bases each). CDR1 is LGHNA and CDR2 is YSLEER in the germline V gene. Between the trimmed V and J ends, which lost 0 bases and 10 bases, there was a span of 13 bases. This CDR3 is built from 14 residues. This chain's CDR3 is CASSQEKGGSEQFF. CDR3 nucleotides: TGCGCCAGCAGCCAAGAGAAGGGGGGATCCGAGCAGTTCTTC.

This clonotype was detected only a few times. The chain combines TRBV28 with TRBJ2-3; TRBD2 might be the D (6 bases). This CDR3 has 12 amino acids. The V end was cut by 7 bases, the J end by 4 bases, with 9 bases between. Germline V lookup: CDR1 MDHEN, CDR2 SYDVKM. CDR3 sequence reads: CASTGTPDTQYF. CDR3 DNA: TGTGCCAGCACAGGGACTCCAGATACGCAGTATTTT.

This clonotype showed up just a few times. The rearrangement joins TRBV9 to TRBJ1-5; D possibly corresponds to TRBD1 (5 bases). The germline V gene encodes CDR1 SGDLS and CDR2 YYNGEE. The CDR3 is 17 residues long. V was cut by 0 bases and J by 3 bases, with 16 bases left in between. The CDR3 sequence: CASSVAAGPSNNQPQHF. CDR3 nucleotide sequence: TGTGCCAGCAGCGTAGCAGCAGGGCCCTCAAACAATCAGCCCCAGCATTTT.

Many counts were recorded for this clonotype. The V gene is TRBV25-1, the J gene TRBJ2-3; D tentatively fits TRBD1 or TRBD2 (5 bases each). Trimming removed 10 bases at V and 0 bases at J, with 8 bases between. The length of the CDR3 is 12 residues. Germline V gives CDR1 MGHDK, CDR2 SYGVNS. CDR3: CATWGSTDTQYF. CDR3 nucleotide sequence: TGTGCCACCTGGGGGAGCACAGATACGCAGTATTTT.

The chain couples TRBV15 to TRBJ2-2; D is ambiguous. In germline, CDR1 is LNHNV, CDR2 YYDKDF (reference sequence). The length of the CDR3 is 13 residues. Trimming cost V 0 bases and J 7 bases, with 6 bases left between them. The CDR3 spells CATSRDNGGELFF. The CDR3 bases are TGTGCCACCAGCAGAGATAATGGCGGGGAGCTGTTTTTT.

This clonotype has a count of ten or more. V and J are TRBV11-2 and TRBJ1-1; D ambiguous. The germline V and J ends were trimmed by 5 bases and 5 bases, with 12 bases remaining between them. The CDR3 covers 13 residues. Germline V gene sequence: CDR1 SGHAT, CDR2 FQNNGV. The CDR3 coding sequence is TGTGCCAGCAGCCCTGGGATGTATACTGAAGCTTTCTTT. This sequence encodes CASSPGMYTEAFF.

The chain carries TRBV5-8 and TRBJ2-1, with D possibly TRBD2 on 5 matching bases. The germline V gene encodes CDR1 SGHTS and CDR2 YDEGEE. The CDR3 covers 16 residues. V lost 0 bases to trimming and J lost 7 bases, with 17 bases between them. Written as DNA, the CDR3 is TGTGCCAGCAGCTTGGATCCCGGGCGTCTAGCAAATGAGCAGTTCTTC. Its protein is CASSLDPGRLANEQFF.

The rearrangement links TRBV30 to TRBJ2-1; TRBD2 matches 7 bases. CDR1 GTSNPN and CDR2 SVGIG come from the germline V gene (reference sequence). The J segment lost 9 bases and the V segment lost 4 bases, leaving 12 bases of the junction unmatched. The CDR3 contains 14 residues. DNA of the CDR3: TGTGCCTGGAACCGGGACGGGGGGACTGGTGAGCAGTTCTTC. Amino acid sequence: CAWNRDGGTGEQFF.

This clonotype was seen a few times. The V gene is TRBV12-3 or TRBV12-4, the J gene TRBJ2-7; possibly TRBD2 for D (6 bases). The CDR3 totals 13 residues. Trimming left V 2 bases short and J 4 bases short, with 9 bases between. Written as DNA, the CDR3 is TGTGCCAGCAGTTTAAGGGCGGGGTACGAGCAGTACTTC. Amino acids: CASSLRAGYEQYF.

The rearrangement joins TRBV10-3 to TRBJ1-2; possible D gene TRBD1, 5 bases. CDR1 is ENHRY, CDR2 SYGVKD, per germline. The V end lost 2 bases, the J end lost 7 bases, and 14 bases lay between the germline ends. CDR3 length equals 14 residues. For the CDR3, the DNA is TGTGCCATCAGTGAGACCGGGACTGTCCGTGGCTACACCTTC. Encoded protein: CAISETGTVRGYTF.

This clonotype was found many times. The rearrangement links TRBV4-2 to TRBJ1-1; perhaps TRBD1 as D (6 bases). This CDR3 comprises 16 residues. V was shortened by 4 bases and J by 1 base, with 16 bases between the two germline ends. The germline V gene has CDR1 LGHNA and CDR2 YNFKEQ. The CDR3 nucleotides read TGTGCCAGCAGCCGACACCTCAGGGGTGGGAACACTGAAGCTTTCTTT. Translated: CASSRHLRGGNTEAFF.

This clonotype has a count of ten or more. The V and J genes are TRBV5-1 and TRBJ2-7, with 7 bases aligning to TRBD1. Germline V lookup: CDR1 SGHRS, CDR2 YFSETQ. The trim removed 3 bases at V and 3 bases at J, leaving 9 bases unmatched. The CDR3 has 15 residues. CDR3 loop: CASSSLPGQNYEQYF. The CDR3 DNA sequence: TGCGCCAGCAGCTCGTTACCGGGACAGAACTACGAGCAGTACTTC.

The gene calls are TRBV12-3 or TRBV12-4 and TRBJ2-5, with a weak D call TRBD1 (7 bases). Trimming removed 8 bases at V and 1 base at J, with 20 bases between. The CDR3 spans 16 residues. CDR3 protein: CASSSYQGGGQETQYF. The CDR3 coding sequence is TGTGCCAGCTCTTCCTACCAGGGGGGAGGCCAAGAGACCCAGTACTTC.

This clonotype has a handful of counts. The CDR3 reads CATRMDGVNTEAFF. The CDR3 region has the DNA TGTGCCACCAGGATGGACGGTGTGAACACTGAAGCTTTCTTT. V is TRBV15 and J is TRBJ1-1; D ambiguous. V lost 6 bases to trimming and J lost 0 bases, with 11 bases between them. CDR3 length equals 14 residues. In germline, CDR1 is LNHNV, CDR2 YYDKDF (reference sequence).

This clonotype was seen many times. The V call is TRBV7-2, the J call TRBJ2-5; 8 bases are a match to TRBD1. V gave up 5 bases and J gave up 5 bases; unmatched junction bases: 7. The CDR3 has 14 residues. The germline gives CDR1 SGHTA, CDR2 FQGNSA. CDR3 coding DNA: TGTGCCAGCAGCACCCAGGGGGCGCAGGAGACCCAGTACTTC. It yields the protein CASSTQGAQETQYF. The full variable domain, with the rest looked up from reference TRBV7-2 and TRBJ2-5, is GAGVSQSPSNKVTEKGKDVELRCDPISGHTALYWYRQSLGQGLEFLIYFQGNSAPDKSGLPSDRFSAERTGGSVSTLTIQRTQQEDSAVYLCASSTQGAQETQYFGPGTRLLVL.

The chain is built from TRBV5-1 and TRBJ2-1; the match to TRBD2 covers 9 bases. The CDR3 length is 15 residues. Germline values: CDR1 SGHRS, CDR2 YFSETQ. V trimming: 5 bases; J trimming: 4 bases; junction bases outside the gene matches: 7. The CDR3 reads CASSFSGGDYNEQFF. CDR3 sequence (DNA): TGCGCCAGCAGTTTTAGCGGGGGAGATTACAATGAGCAGTTCTTC.

The chain joins TRBV20-1 to TRBJ2-5; 10 bases align to TRBD2. J lost 0 bases, V lost 4 bases, and 8 bases had no gene match. The germline V gene encodes CDR1 DFQATT and CDR2 SNEGSKA (reference sequence). The CDR3 runs 16 residues. Here the CDR3 reads CSATPGLAGDQETQYF. The CDR3 bases are TGCAGTGCTACCCCCGGCCTAGCGGGGGACCAAGAGACCCAGTACTTC.

The chain recombines TRBV12-3 or TRBV12-4 with TRBJ2-7, with 7 bases that match TRBD1. This CDR3 has 14 amino acids. After removal of 5 bases from V and 1 base from J, the junction contained 5 bases not matched to a gene. CDR3 residues: CASSHRGRSYEQYF. The CDR3 nucleotides are TGTGCCAGCAGTCACAGGGGTAGGTCCTACGAGCAGTACTTC.

This chain uses TRBV4-3 with TRBJ1-4; D is perhaps TRBD1 (6 bases). Germline CDR1 LGHNA, CDR2 YSLEER. V dropped 1 base and J dropped 5 bases, with 14 bases sitting between them. The CDR3 runs to 16 residues. This CDR3 is CASSQGNRALNEKLFF. CDR3 DNA sequence: TGCGCCAGCAGCCAAGGAAACAGGGCGCTAAATGAAAAACTGTTTTTT.

This rearrangement joins TRBV12-3 or TRBV12-4 to TRBJ2-7, with 10 bases lining up with TRBD1. With V trimmed by 5 bases and J by 7 bases, 8 bases remained unmatched. CDR3 length equals 14 residues. In DNA form, the CDR3 reads TGTGCCAGCAGTAGAGGGACAGGGGAGGGGGAGCAGTACTTC. The encoded protein is CASSRGTGEGEQYF.

This clonotype has ten or more counts. This rearrangement joins TRBV7-2 to TRBJ2-3; 7 bases are a match to TRBD1. Germline CDR1 reads SGHTA; CDR2 reads FQGNSA. The CDR3 extends over 13 amino acids. Trimming at V came to 6 bases and at J to 6 bases, leaving 6 bases not matched to a gene. For the CDR3, the DNA is TGTGCCAGCAGACACAGGGGTGGCGATACGCAGTATTTT. It is translated as CASRHRGGDTQYF.

In this sample, this clonotype turned up many times. Sequence at one end of the junction differs from germline and may be a read error. The V gene is TRBV7-7, the J gene TRBJ1-1, with D unresolved. There are 16 residues in the CDR3. Germline V CDR1 and CDR2: SSHAT, FNYEAQ (reference sequence). CDR3 in amino acids: CASSFSAGPMNTEAFF. DNA of the CDR3: TGTGCTAGCAGCTTTTCGGCCGGCCCGATGAACACTGAAGCTTTCTTT.

The rearrangement uses TRBV12-3 or TRBV12-4 and TRBJ2-3, with D maybe TRBD1 (5 bases). The V and J ends lost 6 bases and 14 bases respectively, with 18 bases between them. This CDR3 contains 12 residues. The CDR3: CASRLIGQELYF. The CDR3 nucleotides read TGTGCCAGCAGACTAATAGGACAAGAGTTGTATTTT.